This TCR beta chain was observed in a study of memory CD4+ T cells and cytomegalovirus serostatus. Trimming shortened V by 0 bases and J by 4 bases, and 18 bases separated the two germline ends. The CDR3 extends over 17 amino acids. Per germline, CDR1 LGHNA and CDR2 YSLEER. TCRdb's copy holds only in-frame clones and misses some; the assay was immunoSEQ multiplex PCR. This sample has 41,000 or so clones, with roughly three quarters found just once. The sample holds one count of this clone. Its antigen is undetermined. Single viable CD3+CD4+CD8-CD45RO+ cells were sorted as the memory CD4+ T cells. Total CD4+ T cells were enriched by CD4 positive selection. Study-level points and caveats: Of under 200 reported CMV TCRbeta sequences, 67 were found in memory CD4+ repertoires.

The origin of this receptor is an adult in good health and CMV-seronegative. Sequenced: memory CD4+ T cells from blood. J is TRBJ1-2 and V is TRBV4-3, with a weak D call TRBD1 (6 bases). The CDR3 region is CASSQDLYRAAGYGYTF. CDR3 in DNA: TGCGCCAGCAGCCAAGACCTCTACAGGGCCGCCGGCTATGGCTACACCTTC.